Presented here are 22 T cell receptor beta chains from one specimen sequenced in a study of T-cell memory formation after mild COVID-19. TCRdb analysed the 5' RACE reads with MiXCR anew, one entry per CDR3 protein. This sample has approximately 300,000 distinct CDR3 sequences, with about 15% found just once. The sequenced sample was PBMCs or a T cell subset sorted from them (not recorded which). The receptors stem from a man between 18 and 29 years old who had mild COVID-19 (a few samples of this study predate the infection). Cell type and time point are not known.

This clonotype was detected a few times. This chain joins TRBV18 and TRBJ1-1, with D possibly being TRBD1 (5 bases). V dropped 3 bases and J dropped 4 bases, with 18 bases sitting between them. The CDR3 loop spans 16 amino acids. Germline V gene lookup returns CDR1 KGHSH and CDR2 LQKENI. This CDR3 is CASSPHAAGGGTEAFF. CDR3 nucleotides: TGTGCCAGCTCACCCCACGCGGCGGGGGGTGGCACTGAAGCTTTCTTT.

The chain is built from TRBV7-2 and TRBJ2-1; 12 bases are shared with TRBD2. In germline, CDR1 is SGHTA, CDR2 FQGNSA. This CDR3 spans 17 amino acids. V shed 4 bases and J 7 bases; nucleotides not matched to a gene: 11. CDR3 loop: CASSSPSGGARENEQFF. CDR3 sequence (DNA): TGTGCCAGCAGCTCCCCTAGCGGGGGGGCCCGGGAAAATGAGCAGTTCTTC.

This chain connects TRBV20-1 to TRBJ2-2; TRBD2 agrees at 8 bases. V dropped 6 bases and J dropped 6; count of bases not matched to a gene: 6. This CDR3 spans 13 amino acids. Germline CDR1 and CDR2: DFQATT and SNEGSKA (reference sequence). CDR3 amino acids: CSAPREVPGELFF. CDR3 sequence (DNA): TGCAGTGCCCCGCGGGAGGTCCCCGGGGAGCTGTTTTTT.

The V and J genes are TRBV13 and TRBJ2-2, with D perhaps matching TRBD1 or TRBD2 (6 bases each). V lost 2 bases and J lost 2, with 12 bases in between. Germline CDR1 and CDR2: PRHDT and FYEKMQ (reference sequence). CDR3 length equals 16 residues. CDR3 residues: CASSLLGGGNTGELFF. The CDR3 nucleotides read TGTGCCAGCAGCTTACTCGGGGGCGGCAACACCGGGGAGCTGTTTTTT.

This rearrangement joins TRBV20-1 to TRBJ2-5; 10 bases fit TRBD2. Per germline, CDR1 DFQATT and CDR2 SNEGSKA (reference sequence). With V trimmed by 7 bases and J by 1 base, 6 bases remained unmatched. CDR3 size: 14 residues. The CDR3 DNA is TGCAGTGGGCTAGCGGGGGCCCTCCAAGAGACCCAGTACTTC. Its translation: CSGLAGALQETQYF.

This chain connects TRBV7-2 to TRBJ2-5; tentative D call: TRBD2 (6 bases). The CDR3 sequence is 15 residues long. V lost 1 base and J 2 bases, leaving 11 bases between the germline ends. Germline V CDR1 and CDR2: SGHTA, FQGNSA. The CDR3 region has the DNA TGTGCCAGCAGCTTAGGGGGTAGCGGACAAGAGACCCAGTACTTC. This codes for CASSLGGSGQETQYF.

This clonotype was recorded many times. CDR3 region: CASSPPTGYEQYF. In DNA, the CDR3 is TGTGCCAGCAGCCCACCGACAGGGTACGAGCAGTACTTC. V usage is TRBV7-9 and J usage is TRBJ2-7; 7 positions match TRBD1. V lost 5 bases to trimming and J lost 4 bases; unmatched junction nucleotides: 5. Per the germline V gene, CDR1 is SEHNR and CDR2 is FQNEAQ (reference sequence). CDR3 length: 13 amino acids.

Here the CDR3 DNA reads TGCAGCGTTGAAGGGAAACAGGGGTCCGGGGAGCTGTTTTTT. Translation: CSVEGKQGSGELFF. The rearrangement joins TRBV29-1 to TRBJ2-2; 7 nucleotides agree with TRBD1. The length of the CDR3 is 14 residues. Germline V lookup: CDR1 SQVTM, CDR2 ANQGSEA. Germline trimming cut 1 base from V and 6 bases from J; bases unmatched to any gene: 5.

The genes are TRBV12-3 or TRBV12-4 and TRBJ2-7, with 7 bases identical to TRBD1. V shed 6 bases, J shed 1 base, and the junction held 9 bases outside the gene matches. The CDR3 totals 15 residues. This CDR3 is CASSRQGLLSYEQYF. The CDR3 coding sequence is TGTGCCAGCAGCAGACAGGGCCTACTTTCCTACGAGCAGTACTTC.

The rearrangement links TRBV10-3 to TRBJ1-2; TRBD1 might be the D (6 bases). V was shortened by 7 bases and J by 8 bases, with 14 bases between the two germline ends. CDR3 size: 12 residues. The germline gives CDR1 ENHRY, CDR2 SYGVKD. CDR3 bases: TGTGCCATCACCCACGACAGGTCCGGCTACACCTTC. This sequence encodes CAITHDRSGYTF.

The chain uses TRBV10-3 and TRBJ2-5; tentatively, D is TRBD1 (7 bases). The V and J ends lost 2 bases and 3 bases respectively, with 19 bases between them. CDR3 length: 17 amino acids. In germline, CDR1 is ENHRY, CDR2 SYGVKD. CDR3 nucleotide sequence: TGTGCCATCAGTGAGGTTTTTTCAGGGGGGCCCAAAGAGACCCAGTACTTC. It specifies CAISEVFSGGPKETQYF.

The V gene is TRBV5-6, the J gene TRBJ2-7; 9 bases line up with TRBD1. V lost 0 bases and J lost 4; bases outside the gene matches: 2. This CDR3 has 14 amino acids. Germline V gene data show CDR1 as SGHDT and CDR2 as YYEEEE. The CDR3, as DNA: TGTGCCAGCAGCTTGGGACAGGGGGGGTACGAGCAGTACTTC. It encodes CASSLGQGGYEQYF.

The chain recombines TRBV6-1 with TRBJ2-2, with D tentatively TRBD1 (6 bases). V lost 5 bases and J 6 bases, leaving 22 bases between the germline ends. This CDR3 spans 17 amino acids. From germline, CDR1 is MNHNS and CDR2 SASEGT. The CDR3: CASSMITGFKGAGELFF. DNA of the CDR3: TGTGCCAGCAGTATGATAACAGGGTTTAAAGGGGCCGGGGAGCTGTTTTTT.

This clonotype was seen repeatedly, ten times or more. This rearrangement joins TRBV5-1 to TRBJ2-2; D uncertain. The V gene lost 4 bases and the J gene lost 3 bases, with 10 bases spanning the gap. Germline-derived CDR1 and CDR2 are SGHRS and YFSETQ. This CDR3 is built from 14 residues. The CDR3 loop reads CASSRRTDTGELFF. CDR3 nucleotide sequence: TGCGCCAGCAGCCGCAGGACCGACACCGGGGAGCTGTTTTTT.

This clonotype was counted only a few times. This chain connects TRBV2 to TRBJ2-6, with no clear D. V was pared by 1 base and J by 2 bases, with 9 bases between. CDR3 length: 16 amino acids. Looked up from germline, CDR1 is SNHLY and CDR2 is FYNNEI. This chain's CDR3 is CASSEDPSAGANVLTF. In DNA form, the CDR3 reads TGTGCCAGCAGTGAAGACCCCTCGGCTGGGGCCAACGTCCTGACTTTC.

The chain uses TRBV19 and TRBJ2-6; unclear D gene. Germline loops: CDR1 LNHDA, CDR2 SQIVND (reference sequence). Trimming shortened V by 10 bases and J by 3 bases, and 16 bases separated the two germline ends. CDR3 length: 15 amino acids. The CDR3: CAIHPRADGANVLTF. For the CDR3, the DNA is TGTGCCATTCATCCCCGGGCCGATGGGGCCAACGTCCTGACTTTC.

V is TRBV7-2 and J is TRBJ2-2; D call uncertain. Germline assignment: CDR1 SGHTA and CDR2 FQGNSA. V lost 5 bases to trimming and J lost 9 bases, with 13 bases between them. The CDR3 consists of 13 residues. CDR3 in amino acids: CASSDRVSRELFF. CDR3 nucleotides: TGTGCCAGCAGCGATAGAGTTAGCCGGGAGCTGTTTTTT.

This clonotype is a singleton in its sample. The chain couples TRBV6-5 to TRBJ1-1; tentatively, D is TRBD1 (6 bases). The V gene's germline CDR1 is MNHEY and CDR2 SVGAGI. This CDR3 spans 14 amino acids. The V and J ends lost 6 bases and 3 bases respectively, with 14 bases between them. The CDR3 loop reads CASREKGHYTEAFF. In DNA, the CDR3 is TGTGCCAGCAGAGAGAAGGGACACTACACTGAAGCTTTCTTT.

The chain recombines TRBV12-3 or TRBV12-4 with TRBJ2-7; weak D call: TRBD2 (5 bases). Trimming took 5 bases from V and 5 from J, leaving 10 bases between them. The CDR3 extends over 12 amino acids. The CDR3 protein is CASSPAVNEQYF. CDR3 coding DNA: TGTGCCAGCAGTCCAGCGGTTAACGAGCAGTACTTC.

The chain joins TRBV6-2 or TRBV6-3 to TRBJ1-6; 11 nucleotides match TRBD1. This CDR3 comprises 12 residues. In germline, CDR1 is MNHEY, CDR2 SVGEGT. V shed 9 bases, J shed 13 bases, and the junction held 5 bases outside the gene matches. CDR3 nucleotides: TGTGCCAGTGGGACAGGGGGTCAGCCCCTCCACTTT. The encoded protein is CASGTGGQPLHF.

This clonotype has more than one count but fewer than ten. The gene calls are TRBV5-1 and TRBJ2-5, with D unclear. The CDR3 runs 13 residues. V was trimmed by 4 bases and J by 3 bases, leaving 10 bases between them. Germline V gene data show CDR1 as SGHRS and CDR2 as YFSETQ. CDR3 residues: CASSRYPEETQYF. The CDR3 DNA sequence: TGCGCCAGCAGCAGATACCCCGAAGAGACCCAGTACTTC.

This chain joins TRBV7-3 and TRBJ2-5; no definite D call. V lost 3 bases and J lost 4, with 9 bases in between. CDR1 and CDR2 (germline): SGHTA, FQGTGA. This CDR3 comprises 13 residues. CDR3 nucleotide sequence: TGTGCCAGCAGCTTGAATCACCCAGAGACCCAGTACTTC. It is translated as CASSLNHPETQYF.